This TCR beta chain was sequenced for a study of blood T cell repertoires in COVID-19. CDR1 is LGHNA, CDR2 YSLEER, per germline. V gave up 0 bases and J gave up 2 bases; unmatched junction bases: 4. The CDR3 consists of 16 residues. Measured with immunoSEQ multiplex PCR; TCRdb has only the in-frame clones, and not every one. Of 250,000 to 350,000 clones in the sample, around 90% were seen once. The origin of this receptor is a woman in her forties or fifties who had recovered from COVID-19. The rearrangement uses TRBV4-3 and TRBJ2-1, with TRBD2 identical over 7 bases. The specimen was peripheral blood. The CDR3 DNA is TGCGCCAGCAGCCAAGATCAGGCGGGGGCCTACAATGAGCAGTTCTTC. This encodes CASSQDQAGAYNEQFF.